The 24 T cell receptor beta chains listed next were all sequenced from one sample in a study of blood T cell repertoires in COVID-19. Generated by immunoSEQ multiplex PCR, the TCRdb table keeps only in-frame clones and is missing some. Here the sample spans a few hundred thousand clones, around 85% being singletons. The sample taken for sequencing was peripheral blood. These TCRs come from a human donor with COVID-19, enrolled during active disease. The donor label of this sample is uncertain.

V and J are TRBV10-3 and TRBJ2-7; maybe TRBD2 (7 bases). Germline V gene data show CDR1 as ENHRY and CDR2 as SYGVKD. V was trimmed by 5 bases and J by 6 bases, leaving 17 bases between them. There are 14 residues in the CDR3. CDR3 sequence reads: CAISRRGAMGEQYF. The CDR3 DNA reads as TGTGCCATCAGTCGACGGGGGGCGATGGGCGAGCAGTACTTC.

The chain combines TRBV6-5 with TRBJ1-2; TRBD1 matches 8 bases. The V gene end was trimmed by 6 bases and the J gene end by 4 bases; junction bases not matched to a gene: 7. The V gene's germline CDR1 is MNHEY and CDR2 SVGAGI. This CDR3 has 14 residues. The CDR3 DNA follows: TGTGCCAGCAGCCGGACAGGGAAACCCTATGGCTACACCTTC. Amino acid sequence: CASSRTGKPYGYTF.

The V gene is TRBV9, the J gene TRBJ1-3; D ambiguous. The CDR3 spans 16 residues. The germline V and J ends were trimmed by 3 bases and 0 bases, with 13 bases remaining between them. Germline CDR1 reads SGDLS; CDR2 reads YYNGEE. CDR3 nucleotide sequence: TGTGCCAGCAGCGCCGCCGACTGGAGCTCTGGAAACACCATATATTTT. It is translated as CASSAADWSSGNTIYF.

The chain employs TRBV2 and TRBJ2-7; a possible D gene is TRBD1 (6 bases). The CDR3 loop spans 13 amino acids. CDR1 and CDR2 from the germline V gene are SNHLY and FYNNEI. Trimming shortened V by 8 bases and J by 2 bases, and 13 bases separated the two germline ends. The CDR3 DNA reads TGTGCCAGCCGTTATGGACAGACCTACGAGCAGTACTTC. It codes for CASRYGQTYEQYF.

The chain employs TRBV9 and TRBJ2-5; the match to TRBD1 covers 11 bases. Germline trimming cut 6 bases from V and 5 bases from J; bases unmatched to any gene: 12. This CDR3 spans 16 amino acids. The germline V gene encodes CDR1 SGDLS and CDR2 YYNGEE. The CDR3 here is CASTRLGQGAGETQYF. DNA for the CDR3: TGTGCCAGCACCCGCCTCGGACAGGGGGCCGGGGAGACCCAGTACTTC.

This clone was observed a single time. The chain links TRBV10-2 to TRBJ2-3; TRBD2 matches 8 bases. The V segment lost 5 bases and the J segment 0 bases; nucleotides outside the gene matches: 7. This CDR3 has 16 amino acids. Germline loops: CDR1 WSHSY, CDR2 SAAADI. The CDR3 protein is CASSLLAETSTDTQYF. The CDR3 DNA reads TGCGCCAGCAGTTTACTAGCGGAGACTAGCACAGATACGCAGTATTTT.

The chain uses TRBV29-1 and TRBJ2-2; tentative D call: TRBD2 (6 bases). The CDR3 spans 13 residues. Looked up from germline, CDR1 is SQVTM and CDR2 is ANQGSEA. Trimming removed 7 bases from V and 1 base from J, with 10 bases in between. The CDR3 sequence: CSAFSGNTGELFF. CDR3 bases: TGCAGCGCCTTTAGCGGGAACACCGGGGAGCTGTTTTTT.

The chain combines TRBV19 with TRBJ2-5; the match to TRBD2 covers 9 bases. CDR3 length equals 16 residues. Trimming removed 6 bases from V and 9 bases from J; junction bases left unmatched: 17. CDR1 and CDR2 (germline): LNHDA, SQIVND (reference sequence). The CDR3 coding sequence is TGTGCCAGTAGCGAATCACCGACTAGCGGTTCATCGGCCCAGTACTTC. As protein: CASSESPTSGSSAQYF.

CDR3 in DNA: TGTGCCAGCAGCGTTGGGGGACAGGTCGTATACGAGCAGTACTTC. Amino acid sequence: CASSVGGQVVYEQYF. The V gene is TRBV9, the J gene TRBJ2-7, with 8 bases identical to TRBD1. The CDR3 is made up of 15 amino acids. V lost 2 bases, J lost 4 bases, and 8 bases stayed unmatched. Germline V gene sequence: CDR1 SGDLS, CDR2 YYNGEE.

The J gene is TRBJ1-4, the V gene TRBV6-5; 7 bases are shared with TRBD1. This CDR3 contains 13 residues. V trimming: 7 bases; J trimming: 3 bases; junction bases outside the gene matches: 2. Germline CDR1 and CDR2: MNHEY and SVGAGI. The DNA for the CDR3 is TGTGCCAGCAACAGGGGCCCTAATGAAAAACTGTTTTTT. Translating gives CASNRGPNEKLFF.

The V gene is TRBV5-5, the J gene TRBJ1-6, with 7 bases fitting TRBD1. The CDR3 is 16 amino acids. CDR1 is SGHKS and CDR2 is YYEKEE in the germline V gene (reference sequence). Trimming at V came to 0 bases and at J to 9 bases, leaving 9 bases not matched to a gene. CDR3 nucleotides: TGTGCCAGCAGCTTGGGGGACAGCACATCGGGTTCACCCCTCCACTTT. It codes for CASSLGDSTSGSPLHF.

This clone was recorded once. One end of the junction fails to match germline, which may point to a read error. The chain links TRBV7-7 to TRBJ2-3; TRBD1 agrees at 7 bases. Germline V gene data show CDR1 as SSHAT and CDR2 as FNYEAQ (reference sequence). The CDR3 is made up of 13 amino acids. This CDR3 reads CASSRDRTDTQYF. CDR3 DNA sequence: TGTGCTAGCAGCCGGGACAGAACAGATACGCAGTATTTT.

The rearrangement links TRBV30 to TRBJ1-6; 8 bases fit TRBD1. The V segment lost 2 bases and the J segment 7 bases; nucleotides outside the gene matches: 4. CDR1 and CDR2 (germline): GTSNPN, SVGIG (reference sequence). The CDR3 totals 14 residues. The CDR3 region has the DNA TGTGCCTGGAGTACAGGGGGAATCAATTCACCCCTCCACTTT. It yields the protein CAWSTGGINSPLHF.

This sequence joins TRBV19 and TRBJ1-2, with D uncertain. The CDR3 totals 14 residues. The V and J ends lost 0 bases and 2 bases respectively, with 7 bases between them. Germline lookup yields CDR1 LNHDA and CDR2 SQIVND (reference sequence). The CDR3 DNA reads as TGTGCCAGTAGTATAGAGGCGGGGAACTATGGCTACACCTTC. Its protein is CASSIEAGNYGYTF.

V is TRBV24-1 and J is TRBJ1-5; the match to TRBD1 covers 9 bases. The germline V gene encodes CDR1 KGHDR and CDR2 SFDVKD. Trimming cost V 1 base and J 5 bases; bases outside gene matches: 17. CDR3 length equals 20 residues. The CDR3 is CATSDLGGQGKEGADQPQHF. Here the CDR3 DNA reads TGTGCCACCAGTGATTTAGGGGGACAGGGCAAAGAGGGGGCCGATCAGCCCCAGCATTTT.

The genes are TRBV19 and TRBJ2-5, with 10 bases identical to TRBD2. Unmatched junction bases numbered 15, after V lost 6 bases and J lost 2 bases. Germline lookup yields CDR1 LNHDA and CDR2 SQIVND (reference sequence). CDR3 length: 18 residues. Here the CDR3 reads CASRRRLAGDGLQETQYF. CDR3 bases: TGTGCCAGTAGACGACGTCTAGCGGGAGACGGGTTACAAGAGACCCAGTACTTC.

The chain joins TRBV7-6 to TRBJ2-2, with TRBD2 matching over 10 bases. The ends lost 6 bases at V and 1 base at J; junction bases unmatched: 2. CDR3 length: 15 amino acids. The germline V gene encodes CDR1 SGHVS and CDR2 FNYEAQ. The chain's CDR3 is CASSRTSGNTGELFF. The CDR3, as DNA: TGTGCCAGCAGTAGGACTAGCGGGAACACCGGGGAGCTGTTTTTT.

V usage is TRBV27 and J usage is TRBJ2-1, with 8 bases lining up with TRBD2. The CDR3 totals 16 residues. V lost 2 bases, J lost 6 bases, and 9 bases stayed unmatched. Germline CDR1 reads MNHEY; CDR2 reads SMNVEV (reference sequence). CDR3 region: CASSLGRGTSGNEQFF. In DNA form, the CDR3 reads TGTGCCAGCAGTTTAGGGCGGGGCACTAGCGGCAATGAGCAGTTCTTC.

This clone showed up just a few times. The J gene is TRBJ1-5, the V gene TRBV7-9; 10 bases line up with TRBD1. V was clipped by 4 bases and J by 6 bases; unmatched bases: 9. The germline gives CDR1 SEHNR, CDR2 FQNEAQ (reference sequence). CDR3 length equals 16 residues. CDR3 amino acids: CASSSRGQGIGQPQHF. CDR3 sequence (DNA): TGTGCCAGCAGCTCCAGGGGACAGGGGATAGGTCAGCCCCAGCATTTT.

The gene calls are TRBV4-2 and TRBJ2-2; TRBD1 matches 8 bases. The CDR3 covers 15 residues. The V gene end was trimmed by 4 bases and the J gene end by 1 base; junction bases not matched to a gene: 2. Per the germline V gene, CDR1 is LGHNA and CDR2 is YNFKEQ. The DNA of the CDR3 is TGTGCCAGCAGCCTCGGGACAGGGAACACCGGGGAGCTGTTTTTT. The encoded protein is CASSLGTGNTGELFF.

The chain is built from TRBV4-1 and TRBJ1-2; unclear D gene. Germline V lookup: CDR1 MGHRA, CDR2 YSYEKL. Trimming cost V 1 base and J 1 base, with 10 bases left between them. The CDR3 spans 15 residues. The CDR3 spells CASSQGYQFNYGYTF. DNA of the CDR3: TGCGCCAGCAGCCAAGGGTATCAGTTTAACTATGGCTACACCTTC.

The sample holds one count of this clone. The chain links TRBV7-3 to TRBJ2-1; 7 bases fit TRBD1. Germline trimming cut 2 bases from V and 13 bases from J; bases unmatched to any gene: 11. Germline-derived CDR1 and CDR2 are SGHTA and FQGTGA. The length of the CDR3 is 14 residues. CDR3 residues: CASSLAPNRDSQFF. The DNA for the CDR3 is TGTGCCAGCAGCTTAGCCCCCAACCGGGACAGCCAGTTCTTC.

The V gene is TRBV10-1, the J gene TRBJ1-4; the match to TRBD1 covers 7 bases. The J segment lost 12 bases and the V segment lost 6 bases, leaving 13 bases of the junction unmatched. The length of the CDR3 is 14 residues. Germline CDR1 WNHNN, CDR2 SYGVQD (reference sequence). This CDR3 is CASSPGTARSELFF. The DNA of the CDR3 is TGCGCCAGCAGCCCGGGGACAGCCCGGTCGGAACTGTTTTTT.

J is TRBJ1-6 and V is TRBV6-6; 7 nucleotides line up with TRBD1. This CDR3 is built from 16 residues. J gave up 7 bases and V 1 base, and 7 bases lay outside the gene matches. Germline lookup yields CDR1 MNHNY and CDR2 SVGAGI (reference sequence). The CDR3, as DNA: TGTGCCAGCAGTTACTTTAGGGGGACAGTCAATTCACCCCTCCACTTT. Amino acids: CASSYFRGTVNSPLHF.